This T cell receptor (beta chain) was found in a study of T cells after yellow fever vaccination. Study-level information: Libraries from low-cell-number fractions were prepared with the SMART-Seq v4 Ultra Low Input RNA kit.

A remark on this clonotype: What it recognizes is unknown.

Universal primer sites and UMIs were introduced during 5'RACE template-switching synthesis of TCR cDNA. From the 5' RACE reads, TCRdb called clonotypes with MiXCR, one entry per CDR3 protein. This repertoire shows about 580,000 distinct CDR3 sequences, less than 20% found once; its top ten account for 17%. The ends were cut back, 7 bases at V and 4 bases at J, with 16 bases in the middle. Per germline, CDR1 KGHDR and CDR2 SFDVKD. The CDR3 is made up of 15 amino acids. General observations from the study: Although the secondary response was weaker, it peaked faster, at day 5 versus 15. There was a possibility that FACS-sorted repertoires contained abundant clonotypes contaminating from the bulk population.

This specimen was PBMCs, taken 5 to 6 days after the first yellow fever vaccination. This TCR came from a man between 18 and 35 years old who received the YFV17D yellow fever vaccine. The rearrangement joins TRBV24-1 to TRBJ1-5; weak D call: TRBD1 (6 bases). CDR3 bases: TGTGCCACCAGCCCAGCCAAGGACAGAAATCAGCCCCAGCATTTT. Amino acids: CATSPAKDRNQPQHF.